The next 13 T cell receptor beta chains were all read from a single sample in a study of blood T cell repertoires in COVID-19. The protocol was immunoSEQ multiplex PCR, while the TCRdb copy is restricted to in-frame clones and leaves out a portion. The table has under 350,000 clones, approximately 84% seen once; the top ten hold about 4.2%. The sequenced material came from PBMCs or T cells enriched from blood (not recorded which). Source of these receptors: a man younger than 45 who had recovered from COVID-19.

This chain links TRBV27 with TRBJ1-4, with D tentatively TRBD1 (5 bases). Germline V gene sequence: CDR1 MNHEY, CDR2 SMNVEV (reference sequence). V shed 7 bases and J shed 5 bases, with 17 bases lying between them. The CDR3 totals 15 residues. The CDR3 bases are TGTGCCAGCACCACTGTGGGGCGAGCGAATGAAAAACTGTTTTTT. This translates into CASTTVGRANEKLFF.

The J gene is TRBJ2-1, the V gene TRBV11-2; D unresolved. Germline V gene sequence: CDR1 SGHAT, CDR2 FQNNGV. The CDR3 totals 11 residues. The germline V and J ends were trimmed by 1 base and 10 bases, with 5 bases remaining between them. CDR3 residues: CASSLGREQFF. The CDR3 region has the DNA TGTGCCAGCAGCTTAGGTCGGGAGCAGTTCTTC.

The chain links TRBV3-1 (or the pseudogene TRBV3-2) to TRBJ2-4; D is perhaps TRBD2 (6 bases). V was cut by 0 bases and J by 2 bases, with 17 bases left in between. CDR1 is LGHDT, CDR2 YNNKEL, per germline (reference sequence). The CDR3 covers 18 residues. In nucleotides, the CDR3 is TGTGCCAGCAGCCAAGATCTCGCTCTTACTAGCCCCAAAAACATTCAGTACTTC. Its translation: CASSQDLALTSPKNIQYF.

The chain recombines TRBV11-2 with TRBJ1-1; D may be TRBD1 (5 bases). The CDR3 runs 17 residues. Per the germline V gene, CDR1 is SGHAT and CDR2 is FQNNGV. The V end lost 3 bases, the J end lost 7 bases, and 24 bases lay between the germline ends. The CDR3 DNA reads TGTGCCAGCAGCTTGGACGGGTGGGGCAGGCCGGCACGTGAAGCTTTCTTT. This codes for CASSLDGWGRPAREAFF.

V and J are TRBV7-8 and TRBJ2-7; possible D gene TRBD1, 6 bases. Trimming removed 0 bases at V and 2 bases at J, with 11 bases between. The germline gives CDR1 SGHVS, CDR2 FQNEAQ. The CDR3 is made up of 15 amino acids. CDR3 nucleotides: TGTGCCAGCAGCTTAGCCACCAAGGGGGCCTACGAGCAGTACTTC. Translating it yields CASSLATKGAYEQYF.

The chain recombines TRBV9 with TRBJ2-3; 10 positions agree with TRBD2. Germline V gene sequence: CDR1 SGDLS, CDR2 YYNGEE. V shed 0 bases and J 9 bases; nucleotides not matched to a gene: 10. The CDR3 extends over 16 amino acids. CDR3: CASSVGVAGGQSTQYF. The CDR3 region has the DNA TGTGCCAGCAGCGTAGGGGTAGCGGGGGGCCAGTCGACGCAGTATTTT.

Only a few counts were recorded for this clone. The chain combines TRBV28 with TRBJ1-2, with 10 bases lining up with TRBD1. The CDR3 length is 15 residues. The ends lost 7 bases at V and 2 bases at J; junction bases unmatched: 7. Germline V lookup: CDR1 MDHEN, CDR2 SYDVKM. This CDR3 reads CASTDRGLVNYGYTF. The CDR3 DNA is TGTGCCAGCACCGACAGGGGGCTGGTGAACTATGGCTACACCTTC.

This chain uses TRBV5-1 with TRBJ1-4; D unresolved. The CDR3 has 15 amino acids. Germline V gene lookup returns CDR1 SGHRS and CDR2 YFSETQ. Trimming removed 4 bases from V and 0 bases from J, with 10 bases in between. The CDR3 loop is CASSQRAATNEKLFF. For the CDR3, the DNA is TGCGCCAGCAGCCAGAGGGCAGCAACTAATGAAAAACTGTTTTTT.

The V gene is TRBV5-4, the J gene TRBJ1-2; 10 bases are a match to TRBD1. CDR1 is SGHNT, CDR2 YYREEE, per germline (reference sequence). V trimming: 4 bases; J trimming: 8 bases; junction bases outside the gene matches: 11. The CDR3 contains 15 residues. CDR3 bases: TGTGCCAGCAGCGCCCCGACAGGGGGCGCGGGGGGCTACACCTTC. This gives the protein CASSAPTGGAGGYTF.

V and J are TRBV3-1 (or the pseudogene TRBV3-2) and TRBJ2-5; D is uncertain. Germline lookup yields CDR1 LGHDT and CDR2 YNNKEL (reference sequence). Trimming pared 2 bases from V and 5 bases from J, leaving 9 bases between. CDR3 length: 13 residues. The CDR3 DNA follows: TGTGCCAGCAGCCAATCCCTTGTGGAGACCCAGTACTTC. Translation: CASSQSLVETQYF.

The chain carries TRBV6-2 or TRBV6-3 and TRBJ1-6, with 10 bases fitting TRBD1. This CDR3 region has 17 residues. The V and J ends lost 2 bases and 5 bases, in that order; junction bases with no gene match: 6. CDR1 is MNHEY and CDR2 is SVGEGT in the germline V gene. CDR3 in amino acids: CASSYRQGAIDNSPLHF. The CDR3, as DNA: TGTGCCAGCAGTTACCGACAGGGGGCAATTGATAATTCACCCCTCCACTTT.

This chain uses TRBV5-1 with TRBJ2-1; possibly TRBD2 for D (6 bases). Germline V gives CDR1 SGHRS, CDR2 YFSETQ. V was clipped by 3 bases and J by 1 base, with 8 bases between them. This CDR3 is built from 14 residues. CDR3 region: CASSWGGSYNEQFF. The CDR3 nucleotides are TGCGCCAGCAGCTGGGGAGGATCCTACAATGAGCAGTTCTTC. The entire variable domain, with the rest obtained from reference TRBV5-1 and TRBJ2-1, is as follows: KAGVTQTPRYLIKTRGQQVTLSCSPISGHRSVSWYQQTPGQGLQFLFEYFSETQRNKGNFPGRFSGRQFSNSRSEMNVSTLELGDSALYLCASSWGGSYNEQFFGPGTRLTVL.

This clone occurred many times. The chain is built from TRBV11-2 and TRBJ2-7, with 8 nucleotides matching TRBD2. Trimming at V came to 4 bases and at J to 6 bases, leaving 8 bases not matched to a gene. The CDR3 loop spans 14 amino acids. CDR1 and CDR2 (germline): SGHAT, FQNNGV. The CDR3 region has the DNA TGTGCCAGCAGCTGGGGGACTAGATTCGGCGAGCAGTACTTC. This sequence encodes CASSWGTRFGEQYF.